Listed below are T cell receptor beta chains from one sample, sequenced in a study of long-term antiretroviral therapy in people with HIV. The repertoire was sequenced with immunoSEQ multiplex PCR; TCRdb's copy has only in-frame clones and lacks some. The sample holds 20,000 to 30,000 clones; 65% to 80% are singletons and the top ten take approximately 11%. Specimen: unsorted PBMCs, collected 1.2 years after starting antiretroviral therapy. All receptors derive from a woman aged 40 to 50 with HIV. Both conserved end residues are part of each CDR3. The order of the fields is CDR3 length, D gene, clone size, V gene, J gene, CDR3 DNA, CDR3 protein. The D gene is left open where the match is weak. Expanded clones are given a class, and other clones once, few, many or no size at all.

>15|TRBD2|NA|TRBV11-2|TRBJ2-1
TGTGCCAGCAGCTCGGGAGGATCCTCCTACAATGAGCAGTTCTTC
CASSSGGSSYNEQFF
>11|NA|NA|TRBV7-9|TRBJ1-5
TGTGCCAGCAGCCGGGAACAGCCCCAGCATTTT
CASSREQPQHF
>15|TRBD2|NA|TRBV6-6|TRBJ2-1
TGTGCCAGCAGTAATACCGGGACTAGTACCAATGAGCAGTTCTTC
CASSNTGTSTNEQFF
>14|NA|NA|TRBV14|TRBJ2-3
TGTGCCAGCAGCCAAGCCCTAGCGACAGATACGCAGTATTTT
CASSQALATDTQYF
>13|NA|NA|TRBV6-5|TRBJ2-2
TGTGCCAGCAGTTATGTGAGGGCCGGGGAGCTGTTTTTT
CASSYVRAGELFF
>14|TRBD1|NA|TRBV19|TRBJ2-7
TGTGCCAGTAGTACCGGACAGGGACCCTACGAGCAGTACTTC
CASSTGQGPYEQYF
>14|NA|NA|TRBV6-5|TRBJ2-6
TGTGCCACCTCCCTACACTCTGGGGCCAACGTCCTGACTTTC
CATSLHSGANVLTF
>10|NA|NA|TRBV29-1|TRBJ2-1
TGCAGCGTTGGTGGCAATGAGCAGTTCTTC
CSVGGNEQFF
>19|TRBD2|few|TRBV7-6|TRBJ2-1
TGTGCCAGCAGCTTAGGCCATAAAATAGCGGGAGTTTCCTACAATGAGCAGTTCTTC
CASSLGHKIAGVSYNEQFF
>13|NA|NA|TRBV2|TRBJ1-1
TGTGCCAGCAGTCCAGAGACAGTAAGAGAGGCTTTCTTT
CASSPETVREAFF
>13|NA|once|TRBV2|TRBJ2-3
TGTGCCAGCAGGAAGGATGGGTCAGATACGCAGTATTTT
CASRKDGSDTQYF
>21|NA|NA|TRBV5-1|TRBJ2-3
TGCGCCAGCAGCTTCCCGCTTGATGTTGCCCCAGCCCTCCTTAGCACAGATACGCAGTATTTT
CASSFPLDVAPALLSTDTQYF
>15|NA|NA|TRBV6-4|TRBJ2-6
TGTGCCAGCAGTGAGGGCCCGCTCGGGGCCAACGTCCTGACTTTC
CASSEGPLGANVLTF
>15|NA|NA|TRBV30|TRBJ1-5
TGTGCCTGGAGTGTAGGGCAGCTTACGATTCAGCCCCAGCATTTT
CAWSVGQLTIQPQHF
>17|NA|NA|TRBV7-2|TRBJ2-6
TGTGCCAGCAGCTTAGGGCTACCAAACTCTGGGGCCAACGTCCTGACTTTC
CASSLGLPNSGANVLTF
>17|NA|NA|TRBV2|TRBJ2-1
TGTGCCAGCAGTGAAGGTCTAGCTGTAAGCTCCTACAATGAGCAGTTCTTC
CASSEGLAVSSYNEQFF
>15|TRBD2|NA|TRBV7-9|TRBJ2-7
TGTGCCAGCAGCTTAGGACTAGCGGGAGTCGGCGAGCAGTACTTC
CASSLGLAGVGEQYF
>13|NA|NA|TRBV7-2|TRBJ1-1
TGTGCCAGCAGCATCTGGGCGAACACTGAAGCTTTCTTT
CASSIWANTEAFF
>18|TRBD2|once|TRBV7-9|TRBJ2-1
TGTGCCAGCAGCTTAGAAAGTTCGGGACTAGCGGGGCTCAATGAGCAGTTCTTC
CASSLESSGLAGLNEQFF
>15|NA|NA|TRBV18|TRBJ1-5
TGTGCCAGCTCAAGTCAGGGCGGGACCAATCAGCCCCAGCATTTT
CASSSQGGTNQPQHF
>16|TRBD1|NA|TRBV5-6|TRBJ2-7
TGTGCCAGCAGCCCAGGGACAGGACAGAGGTCCTACGAGCAGTACTTC
CASSPGTGQRSYEQYF
>19|TRBD2|NA|TRBV19|TRBJ2-2
TGTGCCAGTAGTATAAGGGGACTAGCGGGGGGAGCGAACACCGGGGAGCTGTTTTTT
CASSIRGLAGGANTGELFF
>17|NA|NA|TRBV4-1|TRBJ2-5
TGCGCCAGCAGCCAAGAGAGTGGGGGAACTTTACAAGAGACCCAGTACTTC
CASSQESGGTLQETQYF
>13|NA|once|TRBV6-1|TRBJ2-7
TGTGCCAGCAGTGAATGGGGGGACGGCGAGCAGTACTTC
CASSEWGDGEQYF
>16|NA|once|TRBV7-8|TRBJ2-1
TGTGCCAGCAGCTTATTGACCGCGGTAAGGGACAATGAGCAGTTCTTC
CASSLLTAVRDNEQFF
>15|TRBD2|NA|TRBV30|TRBJ2-2
TGTGCCTGGAGTGACAGCGGGAGCGACACCGGGGAGCTGTTTTTT
CAWSDSGSDTGELFF
>15|TRBD2|NA|TRBV5-1|TRBJ2-1
TGCGCCAGCAGCACCGGGACTAGCGGGTACAATGAGCAGTTCTTC
CASSTGTSGYNEQFF
>15|NA|NA|TRBV7-2|TRBJ2-3
TGTGCCAGCAGCCCGGGACCCACACCGGGAGATACGCAGTATTTT
CASSPGPTPGDTQYF
>18|NA|NA|TRBV4-2|TRBJ1-5
TGTGCCAGCAGCCAGGGACCCCGACGCCCCAATAGCAATCAGCCCCAGCATTTT
CASSQGPRRPNSNQPQHF
>14|TRBD1|NA|TRBV30|TRBJ1-6
TGTGCCTGGGATCCCGGGACAGGGGGTTCACCCCTCCACTTT
CAWDPGTGGSPLHF
>14|TRBD1|NA|TRBV30|TRBJ2-7
TGTGCCTGGACTAACCGGGACAGAGACTACGAGCAGTACTTC
CAWTNRDRDYEQYF
>15|TRBD1|NA|TRBV5-4|TRBJ1-2
TGTGCCAGCAGCCGGATTATGGACAGGGGAGATGGCTACACCTTC
CASSRIMDRGDGYTF
>15|NA|NA|TRBV7-2|TRBJ2-7
TGTGCCAGCAGCTTAAGGTCTGGACTCTCCTACGAGCAGTACTTC
CASSLRSGLSYEQYF
>16|NA|NA|TRBV12-5|TRBJ1-5
TGTGCTAGTGGTTTGGTAACTGACAGGCACAATCAGCCCCAGCATTTT
CASGLVTDRHNQPQHF
>16|NA|NA|TRBV5-4|TRBJ1-3
TGTGCCAGCAGCCACCCGTCGGTCCTCTCTGGAAACACCATATATTTT
CASSHPSVLSGNTIYF
>14|NA|NA|TRBV19|TRBJ1-4
TGTGCCAGTAGTAACTGGGGGTCTAATGAAAAACTGTTTTTT
CASSNWGSNEKLFF
>14|NA|NA|TRBV5-5|TRBJ1-1
TGTGCCAGCAGCTTGCGGGGGCGGGACACTGAAGCTTTCTTT
CASSLRGRDTEAFF